This TCR beta chain was captured by sequencing in a study of blood T cell repertoires in COVID-19. Overall study: From T cells, B-cell-depleted T cells, or PBMCs came the material, which was cDNA or gDNA.

V was trimmed by 7 bases and J by 4 bases, leaving 11 bases between them. Germline CDR1 and CDR2: SNHLY and FYNNEI. The CDR3 covers 13 residues. As originally analysed: Researchers report that nucleated cell counts were estimated from reference gene primer amplification. Only in-frame clones appear in the TCRdb table, and some are missing; sequencing was by immunoSEQ multiplex PCR. For V, J and clone size, that table is used; D and trimming come from the DNA. Altogether under 300,000 clones are present, around 84% being singletons, with the ten largest covering about 7.1%. The clonotype comes from a woman in her 70s with active or convalescent COVID-19. The V and J genes are TRBV2 and TRBJ1-5; D is unclear. Sequencing was performed on peripheral blood. The CDR3 DNA is TGTGCCAGCAAAGGGAGGGAGAATCAGCCCCAGCATTTT. Translated, it gives CASKGRENQPQHF.